This paragraph reports one T cell receptor beta chain. This entry belongs to a study of patients and donors after allogeneic stem cell transplantation. This CDR3 is built from 13 residues. The germline V gene encodes CDR1 PRHDT and CDR2 FYEKMQ (reference sequence). V gave up 6 bases and J gave up 7 bases; unmatched junction bases: 4. TCRdb used MiXCR to reprocess the RT-PCR reads, holding one entry per CDR3 protein. The sample holds over 400,000 distinct CDR3 sequences; approximately 16% are singletons and the top ten take around 6.8%. What was sequenced was blood, either unsorted or a sorted T cell fraction (not recorded which). The receptor comes from a human donor who was either an allogeneic HSCT recipient or a stem cell or donor lymphocyte infusion donor (not recorded which). It is not recorded whose cells these are; they may come from a transplant donor. The chain couples TRBV13 to TRBJ1-4, with TRBD1 identical over 8 bases. The CDR3: CASRFGQGEKLFF. The CDR3 DNA sequence: TGTGCCAGCAGATTCGGACAGGGTGAAAAACTGTTTTTT.